This T cell receptor beta chain was identified in a study of monozygotic twins with inflammatory bowel disease. From the 5' RACE reads, TCRdb lists one entry per CDR3 protein and no DNA. This specimen shows 420,000 or so distinct CDR3 sequences; the ten leading clones hold around 2.4%. Sample: blood. This receptor was identified in a human donor with ulcerative colitis or Crohn's disease, or a healthy co-twin of an affected twin (not recorded which).

CDR3 sequence: CASSGQGDGTDTQYF. The chain recombines TRBV5-1 with TRBJ2-3; the TCRdb D gene call, TRBD1, has no DNA to confirm it. Germline loops: CDR1 SGHRS, CDR2 YFSETQ. The CDR3 has 15 residues. The variable domain in full, completed from reference TRBV5-1 and TRBJ2-3, reads KAGVTQTPRYLIKTRGQQVTLSCSPISGHRSVSWYQQTPGQGLQFLFEYFSETQRNKGNFPGRFSGRQFSNSRSEMNVSTLELGDSALYLCASSGQGDGTDTQYFGPGTRLTVL.